This T cell receptor beta chain was sequenced during a study of PD-1 blockade in mismatch repair-deficient tumors. V was trimmed by 2 bases and J by 5 bases, leaving 15 bases between them. The CDR3 consists of 15 residues. The germline gives CDR1 MDHEN, CDR2 SYDVKM. The method was immunoSEQ multiplex PCR; TCRdb's version includes in-frame clones alone and lacks a portion of them. The repertoire holds 11,000 to 15,000 clones, around 84% seen once, with roughly an eighth in the top ten. This clone was seen a few times. As yet, its antigen is unknown. Time point indicated: identical approximately 11-day culture without peptide (control). Seven ELISpot-reactive neoantigen peptides each drove an approximately ten-day in vitro stimulation.

The material was cells cultured in vitro, obtained from a patient treated with pembrolizumab. The V gene is TRBV28, the J gene TRBJ1-2; TRBD1 might be the D (6 bases). This TCR was sampled from an adult with mismatch repair-deficient cancer. CDR3 loop: CASSLQGRFLYGYTF. The CDR3 DNA is TGTGCCAGCAGTTTACAGGGGCGCTTCTTGTATGGCTACACCTTC.